This T cell receptor beta chain was found in a study of CD8 T cells in ankylosing spondylitis. The CDR3 runs to 19 residues. V lost 5 bases and J lost 2; bases outside the gene matches: 16. CDR1 SGHVS and CDR2 FNYEAQ come from the germline V gene. Quantitative 5'-RACE with molecular barcodes produced the TCR beta libraries. Via MiXCR, TCRdb re-called the 5' RACE reads, giving one row per CDR3 protein. The table records around 300,000 distinct CDR3 sequences, about 15% of them present only once. As concerns this clonotype: What it recognizes is unknown.

Study outcomes and limitations: Reportedly, matched ankylosing spondylitis synovial fluid was significantly enriched for disease-linked clones. Researchers report that disease-linked clones proved CD8+ and relatively rare in peripheral blood.

This TCR derives from a male donor with ankylosing spondylitis or in good health (not recorded which). The rearrangement links TRBV7-6 to TRBJ1-5, with TRBD1 matching 9 bases. Sequenced input: blood, either unsorted or a sorted T cell fraction (not recorded which). CDR3 coding DNA: TGTGCCAGCAGCCCGGAGGCGGGGACAGGGCTTTATGGCAATCAGCCCCAGCATTTT. It specifies CASSPEAGTGLYGNQPQHF.